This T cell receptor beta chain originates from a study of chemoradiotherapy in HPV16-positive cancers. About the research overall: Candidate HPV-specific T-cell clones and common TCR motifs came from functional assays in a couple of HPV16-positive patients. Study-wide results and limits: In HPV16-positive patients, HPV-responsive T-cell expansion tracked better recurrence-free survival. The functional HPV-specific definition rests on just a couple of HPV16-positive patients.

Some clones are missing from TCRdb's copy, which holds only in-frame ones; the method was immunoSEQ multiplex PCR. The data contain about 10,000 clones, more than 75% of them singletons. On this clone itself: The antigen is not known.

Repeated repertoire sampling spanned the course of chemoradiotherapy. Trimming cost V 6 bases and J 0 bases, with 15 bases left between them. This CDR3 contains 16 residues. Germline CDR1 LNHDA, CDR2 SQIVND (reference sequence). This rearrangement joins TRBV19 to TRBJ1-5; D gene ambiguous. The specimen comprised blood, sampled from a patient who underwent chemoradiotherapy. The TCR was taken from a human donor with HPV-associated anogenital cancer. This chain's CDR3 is CASRYTVQASNQPQHF. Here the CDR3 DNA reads TGTGCCAGTAGGTATACTGTCCAGGCTAGCAATCAGCCCCAGCATTTT.